This T cell receptor beta chain comes out of a study of T cell responses to AZD1222 COVID-19 vaccine. In the study overall: Some second doses came at about 4 weeks and others at about 12 weeks; these were pooled.

Comment on this clone: What it binds is not known.

General study results and limits: White British people made up most donors, females outnumbered males, and clonal diversity was possibly underestimated.

TCRdb keeps only in-frame clones here, not all; method: immunoSEQ multiplex PCR. Of about 120,000 clones in the sample, approximately 90% were seen once. Germline V CDR1 and CDR2: SGHRS, YFSETQ. This CDR3 comprises 15 residues. Deletions cut 4 bases from V and 0 bases from J, with 11 bases between. The receptor was isolated from an adult in good health. This material consisted of peripheral blood, taken on day 0 of AZD1222 vaccination. The V and J genes are TRBV5-1 and TRBJ2-1; no clear D gene. CDR3 protein: CASSLLDSSYNEQFF. The CDR3 DNA reads as TGCGCCAGCAGCCTGCTCGATAGCTCCTACAATGAGCAGTTCTTC.